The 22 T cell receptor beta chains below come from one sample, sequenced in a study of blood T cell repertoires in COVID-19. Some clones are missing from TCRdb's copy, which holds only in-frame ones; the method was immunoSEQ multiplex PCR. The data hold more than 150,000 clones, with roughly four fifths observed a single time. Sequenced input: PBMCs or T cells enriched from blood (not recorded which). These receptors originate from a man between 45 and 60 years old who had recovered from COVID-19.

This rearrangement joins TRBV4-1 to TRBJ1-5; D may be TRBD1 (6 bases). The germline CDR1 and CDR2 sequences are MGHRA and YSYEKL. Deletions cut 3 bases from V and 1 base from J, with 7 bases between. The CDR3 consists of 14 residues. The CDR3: CASSHQGSNQPQHF. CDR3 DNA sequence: TGCGCCAGCAGCCACCAGGGGAGCAATCAGCCCCAGCATTTT.

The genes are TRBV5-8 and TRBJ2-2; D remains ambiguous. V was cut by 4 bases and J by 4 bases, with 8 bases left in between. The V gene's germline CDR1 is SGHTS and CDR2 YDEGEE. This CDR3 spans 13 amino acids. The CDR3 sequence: CASSRVLTGELFF. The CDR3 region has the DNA TGTGCCAGCAGCCGGGTCCTCACCGGGGAGCTGTTTTTT. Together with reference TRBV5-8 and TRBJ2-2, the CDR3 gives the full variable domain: EAGVTQSPTHLIKTRGQQATLRCSPISGHTSVYWYQQALGLGLQFLLWYDEGEERNRGNFPPRFSGRQFPNYSSELNVNALELEDSALYLCASSRVLTGELFFGEGSRLTVL.

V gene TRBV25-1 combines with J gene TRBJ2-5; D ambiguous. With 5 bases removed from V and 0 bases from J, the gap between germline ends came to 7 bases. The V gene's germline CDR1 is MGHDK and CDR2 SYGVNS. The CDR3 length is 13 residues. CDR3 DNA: TGTGCCAGCAGTTCGCGGAACCAAGAGACCCAGTACTTC. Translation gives CASSSRNQETQYF. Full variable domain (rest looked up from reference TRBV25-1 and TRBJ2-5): EADIYQTPRYLVIGTGKKITLECSQTMGHDKMYWYQQDPGMELHLIHYSYGVNSTEKGDLSSESTVSRIRTEHFPLTLESARPSHTSQYLCASSSRNQETQYFGPGTRLLVL.

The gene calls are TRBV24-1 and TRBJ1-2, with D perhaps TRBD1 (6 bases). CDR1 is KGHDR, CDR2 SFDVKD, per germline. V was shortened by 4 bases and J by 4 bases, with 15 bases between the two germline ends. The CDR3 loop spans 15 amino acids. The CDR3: CATSDPAGQSYGYTF. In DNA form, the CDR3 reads TGTGCCACCAGTGACCCAGCCGGACAGAGCTATGGCTACACCTTC.

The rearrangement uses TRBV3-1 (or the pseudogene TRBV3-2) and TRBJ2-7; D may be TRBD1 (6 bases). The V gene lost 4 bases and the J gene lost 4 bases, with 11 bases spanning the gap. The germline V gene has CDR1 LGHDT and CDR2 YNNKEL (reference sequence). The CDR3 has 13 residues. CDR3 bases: TGTGCCAGCAGCCGTACAGGGTTATACGAGCAGTACTTC. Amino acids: CASSRTGLYEQYF.

The CDR3 is CASSDGNRLAGGYNEQFF. CDR3 DNA sequence: TGTGCCAGCAGCGACGGGAATCGACTAGCGGGAGGGTACAATGAGCAGTTCTTC. This rearrangement joins TRBV7-3 to TRBJ2-1, with 14 bases that match TRBD2. The J segment lost 4 bases and the V segment lost 5 bases, leaving 10 bases of the junction unmatched. The CDR3 contains 18 residues. CDR1 SGHTA and CDR2 FQGTGA come from the germline V gene.

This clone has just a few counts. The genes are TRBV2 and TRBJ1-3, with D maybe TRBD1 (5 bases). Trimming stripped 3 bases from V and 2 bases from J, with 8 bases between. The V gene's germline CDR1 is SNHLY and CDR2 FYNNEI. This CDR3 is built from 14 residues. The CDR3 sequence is CASSDAGTGNTIYF. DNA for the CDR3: TGTGCCAGCAGTGATGCAGGGACTGGAAACACCATATATTTT. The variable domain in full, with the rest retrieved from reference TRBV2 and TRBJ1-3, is EPEVTQTPSHQVTQMGQEVILRCVPISNHLYFYWYRQILGQKVEFLVSFYNNEISEKSEIFDDQFSVERPDGSNFTLKIRSTKLEDSAMYFCASSDAGTGNTIYFGEGSWLTVV.

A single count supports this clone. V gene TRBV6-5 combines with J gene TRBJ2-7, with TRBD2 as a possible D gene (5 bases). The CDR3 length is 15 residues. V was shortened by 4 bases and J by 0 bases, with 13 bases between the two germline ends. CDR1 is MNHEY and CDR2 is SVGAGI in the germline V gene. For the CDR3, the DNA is TGTGCCAGCAGTTCAGGAGGAAGGAGCTCCTACGAGCAGTACTTC. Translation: CASSSGGRSSYEQYF.

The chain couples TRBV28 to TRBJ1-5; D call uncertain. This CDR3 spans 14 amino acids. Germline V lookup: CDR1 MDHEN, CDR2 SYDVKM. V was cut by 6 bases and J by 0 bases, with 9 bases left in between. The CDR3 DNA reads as TGTGCCAGCAGCCTAATATCTAGCAATCAGCCCCAGCATTTT. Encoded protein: CASSLISSNQPQHF.

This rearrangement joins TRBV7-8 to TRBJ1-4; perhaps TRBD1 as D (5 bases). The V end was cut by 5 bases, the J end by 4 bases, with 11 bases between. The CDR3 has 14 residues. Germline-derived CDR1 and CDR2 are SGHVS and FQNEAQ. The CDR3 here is CASSPGTLNEKLFF. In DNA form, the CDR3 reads TGTGCCAGCAGCCCCGGGACTCTTAATGAAAAACTGTTTTTT. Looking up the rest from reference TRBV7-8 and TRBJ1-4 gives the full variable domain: GAGVSQSPRYKVAKRGQDVALRCDPISGHVSLFWYQQALGQGPEFLTYFQNEAQLDKSGLPSDRFFAERPEGSVSTLKIQRTQQEDSAVYLCASSPGTLNEKLFFGSGTQLSVL.

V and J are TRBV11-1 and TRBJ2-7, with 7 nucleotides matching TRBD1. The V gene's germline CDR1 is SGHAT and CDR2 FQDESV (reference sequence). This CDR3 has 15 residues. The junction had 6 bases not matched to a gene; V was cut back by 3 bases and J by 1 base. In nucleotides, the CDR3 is TGTGCCAGCAGCTTCAACAGGGGATATTCCTACGAGCAGTACTTC. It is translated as CASSFNRGYSYEQYF.

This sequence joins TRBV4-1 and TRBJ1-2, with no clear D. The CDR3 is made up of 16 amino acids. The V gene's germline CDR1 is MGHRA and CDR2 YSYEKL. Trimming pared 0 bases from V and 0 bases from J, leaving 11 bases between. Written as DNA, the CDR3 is TGCGCCAGCAGCCAAGATTTGGGCAGAGCTAACTATGGCTACACCTTC. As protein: CASSQDLGRANYGYTF.

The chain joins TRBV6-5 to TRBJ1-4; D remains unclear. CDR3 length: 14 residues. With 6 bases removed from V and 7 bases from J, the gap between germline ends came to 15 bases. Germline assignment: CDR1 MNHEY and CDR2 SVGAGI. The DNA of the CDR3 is TGTGCCAGCAGACCCCCCGGACTGATTGAAAAACTGTTTTTT. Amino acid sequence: CASRPPGLIEKLFF.

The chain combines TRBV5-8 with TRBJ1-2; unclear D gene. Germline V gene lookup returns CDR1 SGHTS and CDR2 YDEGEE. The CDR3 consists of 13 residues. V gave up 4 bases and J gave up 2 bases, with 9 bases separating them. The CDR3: CASSPRENYGYTF. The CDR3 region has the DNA TGTGCCAGCAGCCCCCGGGAAAACTATGGCTACACCTTC. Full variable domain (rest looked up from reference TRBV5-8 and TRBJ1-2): EAGVTQSPTHLIKTRGQQATLRCSPISGHTSVYWYQQALGLGLQFLLWYDEGEERNRGNFPPRFSGRQFPNYSSELNVNALELEDSALYLCASSPRENYGYTFGSGTRLTVV.

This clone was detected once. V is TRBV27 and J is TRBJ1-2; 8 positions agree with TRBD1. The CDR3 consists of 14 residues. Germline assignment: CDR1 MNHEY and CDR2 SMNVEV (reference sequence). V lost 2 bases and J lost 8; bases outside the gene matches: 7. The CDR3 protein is CASSLLQGATGYTF. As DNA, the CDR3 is TGTGCCAGCAGTTTACTGCAGGGGGCGACAGGCTACACCTTC.

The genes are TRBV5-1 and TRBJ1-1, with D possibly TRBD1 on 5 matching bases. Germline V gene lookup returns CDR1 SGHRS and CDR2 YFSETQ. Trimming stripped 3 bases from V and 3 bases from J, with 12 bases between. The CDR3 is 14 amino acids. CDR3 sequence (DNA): TGCGCCAGCAGCTCGGGACTGGGAGACACTGAAGCTTTCTTT. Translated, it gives CASSSGLGDTEAFF.

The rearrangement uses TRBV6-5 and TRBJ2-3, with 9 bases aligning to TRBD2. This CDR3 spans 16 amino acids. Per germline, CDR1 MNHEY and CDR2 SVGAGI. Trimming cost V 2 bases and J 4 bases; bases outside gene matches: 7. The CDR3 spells CASSYLWTSEPDTQYF. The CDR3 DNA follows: TGTGCCAGCAGTTACCTCTGGACTAGCGAGCCAGATACGCAGTATTTT.

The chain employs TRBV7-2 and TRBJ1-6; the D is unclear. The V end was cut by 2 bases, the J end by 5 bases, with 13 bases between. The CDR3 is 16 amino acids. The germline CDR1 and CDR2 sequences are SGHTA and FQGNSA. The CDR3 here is CASSLINFSNNSPLHF. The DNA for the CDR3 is TGTGCCAGCAGCTTAATTAATTTCAGTAATAATTCACCCCTCCACTTT. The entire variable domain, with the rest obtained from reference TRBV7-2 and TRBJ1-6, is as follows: GAGVSQSPSNKVTEKGKDVELRCDPISGHTALYWYRQSLGQGLEFLIYFQGNSAPDKSGLPSDRFSAERTGGSVSTLTIQRTQQEDSAVYLCASSLINFSNNSPLHFGNGTRLTVT.

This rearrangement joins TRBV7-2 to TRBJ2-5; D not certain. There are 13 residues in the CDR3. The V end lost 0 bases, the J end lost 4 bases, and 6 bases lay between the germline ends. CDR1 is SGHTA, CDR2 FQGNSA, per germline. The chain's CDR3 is CASSLARGETQYF. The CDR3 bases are TGTGCCAGCAGCTTAGCGCGAGGAGAGACCCAGTACTTC.

DNA for the CDR3: TGCGCCAGCAGCCCAAGCCGCGGGGGAAGCGGCACAGATACGCAGTATTTT. Translation gives CASSPSRGGSGTDTQYF. The genes are TRBV4-1 and TRBJ2-3, with 7 bases aligning to TRBD2. The germline CDR1 and CDR2 sequences are MGHRA and YSYEKL. Trimming at V came to 4 bases and at J to 1 base, leaving 11 bases not matched to a gene. This CDR3 has 17 residues.

DNA for the CDR3: TGTGCCAGCAGTTCATCCCCGCCGGGGGGCCAGTACAATGAGCAGTTCTTC. Protein sequence: CASSSSPPGGQYNEQFF. V usage is TRBV7-2 and J usage is TRBJ2-1; D is perhaps TRBD2 (7 bases). Per germline, CDR1 SGHTA and CDR2 FQGNSA. CDR3 length equals 17 residues. V was clipped by 6 bases and J by 4 bases, with 22 bases between them.

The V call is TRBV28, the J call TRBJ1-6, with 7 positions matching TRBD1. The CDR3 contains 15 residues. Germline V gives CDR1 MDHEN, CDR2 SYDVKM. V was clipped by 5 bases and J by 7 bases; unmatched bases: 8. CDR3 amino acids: CASSKIGTENSPLHF. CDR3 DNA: TGTGCCAGCAGTAAGATCGGGACAGAGAATTCACCCCTCCACTTT.